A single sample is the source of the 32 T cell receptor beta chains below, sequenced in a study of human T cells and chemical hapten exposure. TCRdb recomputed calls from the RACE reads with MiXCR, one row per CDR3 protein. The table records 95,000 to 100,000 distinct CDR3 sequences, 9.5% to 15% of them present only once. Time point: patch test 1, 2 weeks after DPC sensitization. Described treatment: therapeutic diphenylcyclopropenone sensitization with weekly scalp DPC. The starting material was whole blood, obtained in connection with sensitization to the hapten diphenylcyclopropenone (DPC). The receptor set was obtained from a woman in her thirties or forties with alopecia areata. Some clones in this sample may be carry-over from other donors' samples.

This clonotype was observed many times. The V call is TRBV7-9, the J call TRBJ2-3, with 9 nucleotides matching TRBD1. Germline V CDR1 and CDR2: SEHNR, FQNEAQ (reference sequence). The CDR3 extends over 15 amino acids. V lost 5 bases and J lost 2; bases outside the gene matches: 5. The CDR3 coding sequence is TGTGCCAGCAGCGGGGGACAGGGTGTCACAGATACGCAGTATTTT. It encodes CASSGGQGVTDTQYF.

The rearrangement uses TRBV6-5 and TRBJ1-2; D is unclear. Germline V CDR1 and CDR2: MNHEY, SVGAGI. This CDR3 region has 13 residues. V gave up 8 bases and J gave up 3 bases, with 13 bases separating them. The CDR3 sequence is CASRGSEDYGYTF. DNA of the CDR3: TGTGCCAGCCGGGGTAGTGAGGACTATGGCTACACCTTC.

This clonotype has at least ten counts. The CDR3 nucleotides are TGTGCCAGCAGTTTAGCAGTAGGCTCTGAAAAACTGTTTTTT. As protein: CASSLAVGSEKLFF. The rearrangement links TRBV12-3 or TRBV12-4 to TRBJ1-4; D gene unclear. The CDR3 has 14 amino acids. The V end was cut by 0 bases, the J end by 7 bases, with 9 bases between.

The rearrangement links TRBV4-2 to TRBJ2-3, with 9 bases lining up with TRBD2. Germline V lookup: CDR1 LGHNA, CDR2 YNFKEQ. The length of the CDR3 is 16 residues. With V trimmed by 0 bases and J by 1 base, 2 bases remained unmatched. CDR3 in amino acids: CASSQDVAGGTDTQYF. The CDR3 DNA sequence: TGTGCCAGCAGCCAAGACGTAGCGGGAGGCACAGATACGCAGTATTTT.

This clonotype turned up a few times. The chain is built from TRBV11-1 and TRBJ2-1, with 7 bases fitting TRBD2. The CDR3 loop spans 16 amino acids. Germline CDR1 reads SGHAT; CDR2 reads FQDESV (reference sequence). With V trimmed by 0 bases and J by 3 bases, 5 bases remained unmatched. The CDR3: CASSLAGTTYYNEQFF. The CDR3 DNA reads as TGTGCCAGCAGCTTAGCCGGGACTACTTACTACAATGAGCAGTTCTTC.

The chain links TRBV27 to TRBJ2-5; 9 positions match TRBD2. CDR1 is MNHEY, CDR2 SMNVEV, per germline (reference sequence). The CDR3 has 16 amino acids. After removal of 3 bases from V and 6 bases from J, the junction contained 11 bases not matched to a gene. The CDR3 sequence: CASSFVAGGPGKTQYF. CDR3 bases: TGTGCCAGCAGTTTTGTCGCGGGAGGGCCGGGGAAGACCCAGTACTTC.

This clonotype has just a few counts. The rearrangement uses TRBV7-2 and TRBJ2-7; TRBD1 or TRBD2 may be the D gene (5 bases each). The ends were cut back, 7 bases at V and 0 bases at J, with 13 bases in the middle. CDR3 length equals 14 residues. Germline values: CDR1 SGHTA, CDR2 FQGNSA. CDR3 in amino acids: CASTPRGSSYEQYF. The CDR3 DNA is TGTGCCAGCACCCCGAGGGGAAGCTCCTACGAGCAGTACTTC.

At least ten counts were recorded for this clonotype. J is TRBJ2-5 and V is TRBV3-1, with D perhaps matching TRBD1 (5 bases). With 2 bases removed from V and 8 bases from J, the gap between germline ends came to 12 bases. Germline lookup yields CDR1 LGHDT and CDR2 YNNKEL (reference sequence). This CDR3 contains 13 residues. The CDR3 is CASSQRTDTTQYF. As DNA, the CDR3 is TGTGCCAGCAGCCAAAGGACGGACACCACCCAGTACTTC.

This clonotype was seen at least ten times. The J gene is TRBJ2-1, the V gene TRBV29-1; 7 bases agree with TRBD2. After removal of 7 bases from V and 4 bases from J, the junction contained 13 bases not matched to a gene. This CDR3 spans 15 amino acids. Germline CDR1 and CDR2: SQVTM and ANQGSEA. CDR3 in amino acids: CSAMGGQAGYNEQFF. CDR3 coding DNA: TGCAGCGCCATGGGAGGGCAAGCCGGTTACAATGAGCAGTTCTTC.

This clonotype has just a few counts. The CDR3 loop is CASSLDWDNSYEQYF. CDR3 DNA sequence: TGTGCCAGCAGCTTAGATTGGGACAACTCCTACGAGCAGTACTTC. V and J are TRBV11-2 and TRBJ2-7; D perhaps matches TRBD1 (6 bases). The CDR3 has 15 amino acids. The ends were cut back, 0 bases at V and 0 bases at J, with 9 bases in the middle. CDR1 is SGHAT and CDR2 is FQNNGV in the germline V gene.

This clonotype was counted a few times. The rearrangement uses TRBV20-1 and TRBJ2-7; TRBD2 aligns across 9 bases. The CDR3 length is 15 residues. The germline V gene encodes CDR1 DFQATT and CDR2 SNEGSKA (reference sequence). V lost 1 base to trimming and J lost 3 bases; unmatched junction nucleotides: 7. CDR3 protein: CSARAGLAGFYEQYF. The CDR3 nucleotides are TGCAGTGCTAGAGCGGGTCTAGCGGGGTTCTACGAGCAGTACTTC.

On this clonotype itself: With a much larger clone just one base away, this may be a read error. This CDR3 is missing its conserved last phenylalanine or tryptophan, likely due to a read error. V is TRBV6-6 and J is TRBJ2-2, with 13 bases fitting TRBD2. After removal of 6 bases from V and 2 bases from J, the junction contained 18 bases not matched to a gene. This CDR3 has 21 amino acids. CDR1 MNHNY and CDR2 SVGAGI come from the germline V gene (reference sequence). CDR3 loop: CASRPVKGVLAGGTNTGELFS. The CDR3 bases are TGTGCCAGCAGACCTGTAAAAGGGGTACTAGCGGGAGGGACAAACACCGGGGAGCTGTTTTCT.

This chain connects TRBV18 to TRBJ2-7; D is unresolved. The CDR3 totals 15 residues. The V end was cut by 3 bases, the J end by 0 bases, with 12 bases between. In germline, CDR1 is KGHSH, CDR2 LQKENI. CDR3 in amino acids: CASSPYDGSSYEQYF. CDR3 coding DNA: TGTGCCAGCTCACCCTATGACGGAAGCTCCTACGAGCAGTACTTC. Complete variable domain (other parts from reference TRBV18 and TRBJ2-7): NAGVMQNPRHLVRRRGQEARLRCSPMKGHSHVYWYRQLPEEGLKFMVYLQKENIIDESGMPKERFSAEFPKEGPSILRIQQVVRGDSAAYFCASSPYDGSSYEQYFGPGTRLTVT.

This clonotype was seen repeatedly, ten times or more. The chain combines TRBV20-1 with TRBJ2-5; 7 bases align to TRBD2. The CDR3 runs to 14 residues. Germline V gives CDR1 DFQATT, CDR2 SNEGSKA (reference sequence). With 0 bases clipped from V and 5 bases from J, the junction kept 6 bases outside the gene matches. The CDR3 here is CSARDYGRKETQYF. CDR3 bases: TGCAGTGCTAGAGATTACGGGAGGAAGGAGACCCAGTACTTC.

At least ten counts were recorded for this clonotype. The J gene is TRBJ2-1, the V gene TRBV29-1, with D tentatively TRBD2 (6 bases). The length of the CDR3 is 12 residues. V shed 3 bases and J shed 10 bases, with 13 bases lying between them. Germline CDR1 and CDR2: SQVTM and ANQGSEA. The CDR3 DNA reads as TGCAGCGTTGATGTCGGCGGGAAAGAGCAGTTCTTC. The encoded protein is CSVDVGGKEQFF.

The CDR3 DNA follows: TGCAGCGTTGTCAGGGGAGGAGAGACCCAGTACTTC. Translated, it gives CSVVRGGETQYF. The rearrangement links TRBV29-1 to TRBJ2-5; perhaps D is TRBD1 or TRBD2 (6 bases each). The CDR3 totals 12 residues. V was pared by 4 bases and J by 4 bases, with 10 bases between. Germline CDR1 is SQVTM and CDR2 is ANQGSEA.

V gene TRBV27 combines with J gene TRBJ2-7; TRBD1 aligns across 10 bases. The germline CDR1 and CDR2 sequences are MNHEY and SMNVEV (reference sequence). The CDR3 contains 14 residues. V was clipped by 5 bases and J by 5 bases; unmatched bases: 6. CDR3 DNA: TGTGCCAGCAGTGTGGACAGGGGGTCCCACGAGCAGTACTTC. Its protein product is CASSVDRGSHEQYF.

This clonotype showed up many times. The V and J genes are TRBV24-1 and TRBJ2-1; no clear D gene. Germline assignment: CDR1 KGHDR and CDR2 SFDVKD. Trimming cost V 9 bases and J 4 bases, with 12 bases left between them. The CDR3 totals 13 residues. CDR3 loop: CATQRTYYNEQFF. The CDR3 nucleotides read TGTGCCACCCAAAGGACGTATTACAATGAGCAGTTCTTC.

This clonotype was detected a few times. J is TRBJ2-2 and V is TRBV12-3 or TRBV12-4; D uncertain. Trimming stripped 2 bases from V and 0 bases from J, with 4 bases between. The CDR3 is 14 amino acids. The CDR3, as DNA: TGTGCCAGCAGTTTACAAACGAACACCGGGGAGCTGTTTTTT. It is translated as CASSLQTNTGELFF.

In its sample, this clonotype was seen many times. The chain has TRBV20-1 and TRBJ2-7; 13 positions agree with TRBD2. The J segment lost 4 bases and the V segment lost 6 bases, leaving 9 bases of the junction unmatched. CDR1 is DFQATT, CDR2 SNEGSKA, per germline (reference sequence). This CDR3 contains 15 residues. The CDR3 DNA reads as TGCAGTGCCAGTGGACTAGCGGGAGCTGGATACGAGCAGTACTTC. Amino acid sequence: CSASGLAGAGYEQYF.

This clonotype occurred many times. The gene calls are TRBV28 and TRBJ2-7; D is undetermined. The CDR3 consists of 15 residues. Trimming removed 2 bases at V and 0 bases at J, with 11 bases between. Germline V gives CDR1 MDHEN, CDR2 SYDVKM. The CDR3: CASSLPAQSSYEQYF. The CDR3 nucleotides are TGTGCCAGCAGTTTACCCGCACAATCCTCCTACGAGCAGTACTTC.

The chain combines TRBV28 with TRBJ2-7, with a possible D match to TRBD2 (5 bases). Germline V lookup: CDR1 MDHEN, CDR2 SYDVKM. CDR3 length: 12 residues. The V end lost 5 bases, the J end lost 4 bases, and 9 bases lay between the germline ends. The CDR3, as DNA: TGTGCCAGCAGTCCTGGCGGGTACGAGCAGTACTTC. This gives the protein CASSPGGYEQYF.

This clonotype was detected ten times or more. Written as DNA, the CDR3 is TGTGCCACCAGCAAAGACAGGGGGCCCTACGAGCAGTACTTC. This translates into CATSKDRGPYEQYF. The chain carries TRBV15 and TRBJ2-7; TRBD1 agrees at 10 bases. CDR3 length equals 14 residues. The germline V gene encodes CDR1 LNHNV and CDR2 YYDKDF (reference sequence). With V trimmed by 4 bases and J by 2 bases, 2 bases remained unmatched.

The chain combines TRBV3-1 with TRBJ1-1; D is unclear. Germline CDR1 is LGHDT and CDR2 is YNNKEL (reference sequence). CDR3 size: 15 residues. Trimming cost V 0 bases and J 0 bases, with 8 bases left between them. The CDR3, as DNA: TGTGCCAGCAGCCAAGACGTTTACATGAACACTGAAGCTTTCTTT. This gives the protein CASSQDVYMNTEAFF.

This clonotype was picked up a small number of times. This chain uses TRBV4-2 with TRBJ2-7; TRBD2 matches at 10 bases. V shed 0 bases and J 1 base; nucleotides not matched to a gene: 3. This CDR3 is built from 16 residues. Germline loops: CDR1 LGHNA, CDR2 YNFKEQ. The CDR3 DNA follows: TGTGCCAGCAGCCAAGAGGGGACTAGCGTTTCCTACGAGCAGTACTTC. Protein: CASSQEGTSVSYEQYF.

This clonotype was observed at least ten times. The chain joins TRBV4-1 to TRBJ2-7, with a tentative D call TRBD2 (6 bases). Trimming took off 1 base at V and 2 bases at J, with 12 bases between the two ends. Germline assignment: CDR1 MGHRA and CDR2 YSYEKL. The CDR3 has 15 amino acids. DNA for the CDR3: TGCGCCAGCAGCCAAGTTGAGGGAGGAACCTACGAGCAGTACTTC. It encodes CASSQVEGGTYEQYF.

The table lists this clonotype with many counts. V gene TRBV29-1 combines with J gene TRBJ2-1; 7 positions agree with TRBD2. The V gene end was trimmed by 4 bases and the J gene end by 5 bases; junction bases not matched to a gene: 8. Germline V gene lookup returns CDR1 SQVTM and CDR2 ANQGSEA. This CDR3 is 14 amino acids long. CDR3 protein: CSVVGYAGDNEQFF. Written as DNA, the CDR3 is TGCAGCGTTGTAGGCTATGCGGGGGACAATGAGCAGTTCTTC.

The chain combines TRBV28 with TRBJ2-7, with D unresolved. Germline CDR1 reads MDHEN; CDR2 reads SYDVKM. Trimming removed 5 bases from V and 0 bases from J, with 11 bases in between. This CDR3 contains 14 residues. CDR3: CASSRYGISYEQYF. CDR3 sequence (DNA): TGTGCCAGCAGTAGGTACGGTATCTCCTACGAGCAGTACTTC.

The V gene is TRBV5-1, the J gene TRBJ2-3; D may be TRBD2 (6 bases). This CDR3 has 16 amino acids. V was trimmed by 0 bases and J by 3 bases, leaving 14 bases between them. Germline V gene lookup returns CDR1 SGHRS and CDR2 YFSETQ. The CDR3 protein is CASSLVDGSGTDTQYF. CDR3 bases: TGCGCCAGCAGCTTGGTGGACGGGAGTGGGACAGATACGCAGTATTTT.

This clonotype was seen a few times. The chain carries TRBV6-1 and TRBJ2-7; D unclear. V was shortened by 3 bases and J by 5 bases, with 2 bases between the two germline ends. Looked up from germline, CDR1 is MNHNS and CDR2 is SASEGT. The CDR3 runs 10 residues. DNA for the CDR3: TGTGCCAGCAGTGAGCACGAGCAGTACTTC. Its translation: CASSEHEQYF.

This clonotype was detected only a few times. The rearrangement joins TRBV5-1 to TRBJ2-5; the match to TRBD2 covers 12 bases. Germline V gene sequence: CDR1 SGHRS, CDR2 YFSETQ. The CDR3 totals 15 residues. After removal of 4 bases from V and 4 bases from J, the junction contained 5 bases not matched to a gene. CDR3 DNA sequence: TGCGCCAGCAGCCCTCCGGGACTAGCGGGAGAGACCCAGTACTTC. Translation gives CASSPPGLAGETQYF.

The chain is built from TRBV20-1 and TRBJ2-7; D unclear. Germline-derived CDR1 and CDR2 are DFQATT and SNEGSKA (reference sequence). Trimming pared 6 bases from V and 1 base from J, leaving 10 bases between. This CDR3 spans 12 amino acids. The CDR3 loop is CSASSRSYEQYF. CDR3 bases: TGCAGTGCCAGCTCTAGGTCCTACGAGCAGTACTTC.